This T cell receptor (beta chain) appears in the sequencing data of a study of immune characterization of retroperitoneal liposarcoma. This CDR3 has 12 residues. Ten or more counts support this clonotype. A single record per CDR3 protein comes from TCRdb applying MiXCR to the PCR reads. Of roughly 10,000 distinct CDR3 sequences in the sample, approximately 30% are singletons; the top ten hold about 8.5%. The sequenced sample was tumor tissue. The source is a male donor with retroperitoneal liposarcoma. The chain is built from TRBV12-3 or TRBV12-4 and TRBJ2-1; 7 nucleotides match TRBD1. The end of the DNA fits TRBJ2-7 better, so the J call may be wrong. CDR3 DNA sequence: TGTGCCAGCAGTTTGTGGACAGGCGAGCAGTACTTC. It yields the protein CASSLWTGEQYF.